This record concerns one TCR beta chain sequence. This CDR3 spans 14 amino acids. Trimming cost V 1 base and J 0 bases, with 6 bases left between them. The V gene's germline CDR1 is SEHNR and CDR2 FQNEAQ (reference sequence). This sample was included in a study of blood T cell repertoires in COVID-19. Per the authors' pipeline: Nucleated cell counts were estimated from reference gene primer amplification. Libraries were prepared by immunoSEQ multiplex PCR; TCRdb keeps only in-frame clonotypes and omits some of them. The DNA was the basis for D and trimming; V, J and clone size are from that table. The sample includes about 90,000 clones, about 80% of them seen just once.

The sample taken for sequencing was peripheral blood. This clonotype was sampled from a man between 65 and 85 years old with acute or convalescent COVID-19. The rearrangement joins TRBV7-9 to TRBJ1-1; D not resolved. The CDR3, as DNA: TGTGCCAGCAGCTTAGGAGGGCTGAACACTGAAGCTTTCTTT. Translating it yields CASSLGGLNTEAFF.